This entry describes one T cell receptor beta chain. Its antigen is not identified. This record comes from a study of T cell responses to AZD1222 COVID-19 vaccine. Across the whole study: Analysis merged second doses at about 4 or about 12 weeks.

This table comes from immunoSEQ multiplex PCR, and its TCRdb copy is limited to in-frame clones, with some not included. The repertoire holds approximately 190,000 clones, approximately 91% seen once, with roughly 0.99% in the top ten. CDR3 length equals 14 residues. V lost 3 bases to trimming and J lost 10 bases; unmatched junction nucleotides: 11. Germline CDR1 reads KGHSH; CDR2 reads LQKENI. Points from the study as a whole: No day 14 peak samples; only post-peak repertoires were characterized. Baseline serology detected seropositivity in only six or seven AZD1222 recipients. Vaccine-related CD4 TCRs covered spike, predominating at 160-218 and 743-854.

The specimen was peripheral blood, collected on day 0 of AZD1222 vaccination. The clonotype was recovered from an adult in good health. This chain links TRBV18 with TRBJ1-2, with 7 bases fitting TRBD1. The CDR3 nucleotides read TGTGCCAGCTCACCGGGACAGAGCTATGGGTACTACACCTTC. Protein: CASSPGQSYGYYTF.